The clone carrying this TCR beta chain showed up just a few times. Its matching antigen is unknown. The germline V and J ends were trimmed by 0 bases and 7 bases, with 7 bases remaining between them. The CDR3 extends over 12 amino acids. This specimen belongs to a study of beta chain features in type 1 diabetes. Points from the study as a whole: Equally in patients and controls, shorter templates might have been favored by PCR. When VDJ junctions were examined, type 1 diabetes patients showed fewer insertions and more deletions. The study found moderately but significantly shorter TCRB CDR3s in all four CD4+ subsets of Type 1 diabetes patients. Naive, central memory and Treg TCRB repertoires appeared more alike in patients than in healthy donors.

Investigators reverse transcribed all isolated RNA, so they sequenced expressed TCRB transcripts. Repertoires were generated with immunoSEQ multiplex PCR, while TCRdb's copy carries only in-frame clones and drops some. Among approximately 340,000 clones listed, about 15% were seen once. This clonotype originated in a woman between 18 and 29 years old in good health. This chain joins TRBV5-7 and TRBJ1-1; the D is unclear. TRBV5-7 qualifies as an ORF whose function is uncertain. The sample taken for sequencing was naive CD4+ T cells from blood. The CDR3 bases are TGTGCCAGCAGCTTGGTAGTCGATGAAGCTTTCTTT. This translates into CASSLVVDEAFF.